Below are 19 T cell receptor beta chains sequenced from a single sample in a study of shared clonotypes between healthy human individuals. Repertoires were generated with immunoSEQ multiplex PCR, while TCRdb's copy carries only in-frame clones and drops some. Of 470,000 or so clones listed, roughly 80% are singletons. Specimen: PBMCs. The origin of the receptors is a woman in her 40s in good health. Some clones in this sample may be carry-over from other donors' samples.

On this clone itself: One end of the junction fails to match germline, which may point to a read error. The CDR3 DNA reads as TGTGCCAGCAGCTTAGACAGACGGGGGAATGGGCAGTTCTTC. This translates into CASSLDRRGNGQFF. The chain recombines TRBV7-2 with TRBJ2-1; TRBD2 is a possible D gene (6 bases). The CDR3 length is 14 residues. Germline CDR1 SGHTA, CDR2 FQGNSA.

This chain connects TRBV30 to TRBJ1-3; D remains unclear. This CDR3 comprises 15 residues. Germline CDR1 reads GTSNPN; CDR2 reads SVGIG (reference sequence). V lost 5 bases and J 0 bases, leaving 14 bases between the germline ends. This chain's CDR3 is CAWPRVESSGNTIYF. CDR3 bases: TGTGCCTGGCCAAGAGTTGAGAGCTCTGGAAACACCATATATTTT.

This chain links TRBV7-8 with TRBJ2-7, with 7 bases that match TRBD1. Germline V lookup: CDR1 SGHVS, CDR2 FQNEAQ. CDR3 length: 13 amino acids. Losses at the gene ends were 4 bases for V and 6 bases for J; bases not matched to a gene: 6. The CDR3 loop is CASSSRQGSEQYF. DNA of the CDR3: TGTGCCAGCAGCTCGAGACAGGGTAGCGAGCAGTACTTC.

V gene TRBV27 combines with J gene TRBJ2-7; maybe TRBD2 (5 bases). Germline lookup yields CDR1 MNHEY and CDR2 SMNVEV (reference sequence). Deletions cut 6 bases from V and 6 bases from J, with 24 bases between. The CDR3 spans 16 residues. CDR3 amino acids: CASSRTRSRIWSEQYF. The DNA of the CDR3 is TGTGCCAGCAGCCGGACTCGAAGTCGTATTTGGTCCGAGCAGTACTTC.

The CDR3 nucleotides are TGTGCCAGCAGCCACTACTACAATGAGCAGTTCTTC. Translating gives CASSHYYNEQFF. J is TRBJ2-1 and V is TRBV6-6; D unresolved. CDR3 length: 12 amino acids. Trimming took 6 bases from V and 3 from J, leaving 6 bases between them. Germline V lookup: CDR1 MNHNY, CDR2 SVGAGI (reference sequence).

On this clone: A much larger clone differs by one base, so this may be a read error. The chain is built from TRBV7-2 and TRBJ2-7; D might be TRBD2 (6 bases). This CDR3 region has 17 residues. Germline values: CDR1 SGHTA, CDR2 FQGNSA. V lost 1 base to trimming and J lost 5 bases, with 21 bases between them. In DNA, the CDR3 is TGTGCCAGCAGCTTAGTCGGGCTAGCGCCCCCCGAGGACGAGCAGTACTTC. This sequence encodes CASSLVGLAPPEDEQYF.

This chain links TRBV19 with TRBJ2-6; D remains ambiguous. The CDR3 loop spans 16 amino acids. Trimming took 6 bases from V and 4 from J, leaving 16 bases between them. Germline values: CDR1 LNHDA, CDR2 SQIVND (reference sequence). The CDR3 region is CASSNRRREGANVLTF. The DNA of the CDR3 is TGTGCCAGTAGCAACCGACGGCGAGAAGGGGCCAACGTCCTGACTTTC.

The chain links TRBV27 to TRBJ1-3, with 7 bases identical to TRBD1. The germline V gene encodes CDR1 MNHEY and CDR2 SMNVEV (reference sequence). The CDR3 totals 14 residues. V was pared by 6 bases and J by 4 bases, with 6 bases of the junction left unmatched. CDR3 in amino acids: CASRGTEGGNTIYF. In DNA form, the CDR3 reads TGTGCCAGCAGGGGGACAGAAGGAGGAAACACCATATATTTT.

This chain joins TRBV28 and TRBJ1-2; no definite D call. The CDR3 spans 14 residues. V dropped 1 base and J dropped 1 base, with 7 bases sitting between them. The germline V gene has CDR1 MDHEN and CDR2 SYDVKM. The CDR3, as DNA: TGTGCCAGCAGTTTATCGGGTTTTAACTATGGCTACACCTTC. Translated, it gives CASSLSGFNYGYTF.

The V and J genes are TRBV2 and TRBJ2-7, with a tentative D call TRBD2 (5 bases). V was shortened by 3 bases and J by 7 bases, with 7 bases between the two germline ends. The germline CDR1 and CDR2 sequences are SNHLY and FYNNEI. The CDR3 spans 11 residues. The CDR3 coding sequence is TGTGCCAGCAGTGACTGGGAGGAGCAGTACTTC. Amino acids: CASSDWEEQYF. The complete variable domain, with remaining parts taken from reference TRBV2 and TRBJ2-7, reads EPEVTQTPSHQVTQMGQEVILRCVPISNHLYFYWYRQILGQKVEFLVSFYNNEISEKSEIFDDQFSVERPDGSNFTLKIRSTKLEDSAMYFCASSDWEEQYFGPGTRLTVT.

The chain employs TRBV5-8 and TRBJ2-4; D is undetermined. Trimming stripped 0 bases from V and 9 bases from J, with 7 bases between. The CDR3 runs to 12 residues. Germline CDR1 reads SGHTS; CDR2 reads YDEGEE. The CDR3 sequence: CASSLVGGIQYF. CDR3 nucleotide sequence: TGTGCCAGCAGCTTGGTGGGTGGCATTCAGTACTTC.

Written as DNA, the CDR3 is TGTGCCTGGAGGCGTCCTGAGGGGGCTGAAGCTTTCTTT. It specifies CAWRRPEGAEAFF. The genes are TRBV30 and TRBJ1-1; TRBD1 might be the D (6 bases). The CDR3 contains 13 residues. Germline V gene data show CDR1 as GTSNPN and CDR2 as SVGIG (reference sequence). V lost 3 bases and J lost 6, with 14 bases in between.

This rearrangement joins TRBV4-1 to TRBJ2-1, with D possibly matching TRBD1 (5 bases). Germline V gives CDR1 MGHRA, CDR2 YSYEKL. The V gene lost 3 bases and the J gene lost 4 bases, with 10 bases spanning the gap. The CDR3 has 14 amino acids. CDR3 sequence reads: CASSHWGSYNEQFF. CDR3 coding DNA: TGCGCCAGCAGCCATTGGGGCAGTTACAATGAGCAGTTCTTC.

In the case of this clone: Only one base separates this from a far larger clonotype, so it likely reflects a read error. V usage is TRBV6-5 and J usage is TRBJ1-2; 7 positions match TRBD1. The CDR3 totals 13 residues. J was trimmed by 4 bases and V by 6 bases; bases with no gene match: 5. The germline gives CDR1 MNHEY, CDR2 SVGAGI. The CDR3 is CASSPGDSYGYTF. In nucleotides, the CDR3 is TGTGCCAGCAGCCCTGGGGACAGCTATGGCTACACCTTC.

The CDR3 DNA reads as TGTGCCAGCTCACCAGGGCAGGGCACTAGCAATCAGCCCCAGCATTTT. Protein product: CASSPGQGTSNQPQHF. The rearrangement uses TRBV18 and TRBJ1-5; the D gene is possibly TRBD1 (5 bases). The V gene's germline CDR1 is KGHSH and CDR2 LQKENI. The germline V and J ends were trimmed by 2 bases and 0 bases, with 11 bases remaining between them. The CDR3 runs 16 residues. Supplemented by reference TRBV18 and TRBJ1-5, the full variable domain reads NAGVMQNPRHLVRRRGQEARLRCSPMKGHSHVYWYRQLPEEGLKFMVYLQKENIIDESGMPKERFSAEFPKEGPSILRIQQVVRGDSAAYFCASSPGQGTSNQPQHFGDGTRLSIL.

The chain uses TRBV9 and TRBJ1-3, with 7 bases that match TRBD1. Judging by the DNA end, TRBJ2-2 fits better; the J call may be wrong. This CDR3 contains 16 residues. Germline values: CDR1 SGDLS, CDR2 YYNGEE. CDR3 protein: CASSPRTGTNTGELFF. CDR3 nucleotide sequence: TGTGCCAGCAGCCCTCGGACAGGAACGAACACCGGGGAGCTGTTTTTT.

Points on this clone: This may arise from a read error, as a much more abundant clone is one base away. V and J are TRBV6-1 and TRBJ2-7; no reliable D call. CDR1 is MNHNS, CDR2 SASEGT, per germline. The CDR3 consists of 15 residues. This CDR3 is CAGSELRHGTYEQYF. Written as DNA, the CDR3 is TGTGCCGGCAGTGAACTCCGTCACGGAACCTACGAGCAGTACTTC.

To note about this clone: Since a far larger clone is one base different, this is likely a read error. The same CDR3 can be traced to other DNA sequences in this sample. This chain connects TRBV7-2 to TRBJ2-7; perhaps TRBD1 as D (7 bases). The CDR3 covers 16 residues. Trimming took 5 bases from V and 4 from J, leaving 21 bases between them. CDR1 and CDR2 from the germline V gene are SGHTA and FQGNSA. The CDR3 coding sequence is TGTGCCAGCAGCCGCAGCGGCGGGACAGTCTCATACGAGCAGTACTTC. This gives the protein CASSRSGGTVSYEQYF. Based on the CDR3 plus reference TRBV7-2 and TRBJ2-7, the full variable domain is GAGVSQSPSNKVTEKGKDVELRCDPISGHTALYWYRQSLGQGLEFLIYFQGNSAPDKSGLPSDRFSAERTGGSVSTLTIQRTQQEDSAVYLCASSRSGGTVSYEQYFGPGTRLTVT.

The chain has TRBV5-1 and TRBJ2-5; 9 bases line up with TRBD2. CDR1 SGHRS and CDR2 YFSETQ come from the germline V gene. Unmatched junction bases numbered 6, after V lost 1 base and J lost 2 bases. The length of the CDR3 is 16 residues. CDR3 nucleotide sequence: TGCGCCAGCAGCTTGTTCATCCTAGCGGGGCAAGAGACCCAGTACTTC. This translates into CASSLFILAGQETQYF.